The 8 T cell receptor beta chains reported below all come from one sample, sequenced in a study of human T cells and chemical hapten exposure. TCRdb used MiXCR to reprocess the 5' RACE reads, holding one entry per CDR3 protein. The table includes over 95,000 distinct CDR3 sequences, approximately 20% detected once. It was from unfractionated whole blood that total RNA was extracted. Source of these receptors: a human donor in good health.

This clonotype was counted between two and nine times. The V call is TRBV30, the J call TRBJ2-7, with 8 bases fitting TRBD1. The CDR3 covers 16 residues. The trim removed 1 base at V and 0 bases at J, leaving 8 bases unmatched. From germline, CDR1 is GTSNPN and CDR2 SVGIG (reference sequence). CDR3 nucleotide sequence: TGTGCCTGGAGTGACCCGCACAGGGGGTTCTCCTACGAGCAGTACTTC. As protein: CAWSDPHRGFSYEQYF.

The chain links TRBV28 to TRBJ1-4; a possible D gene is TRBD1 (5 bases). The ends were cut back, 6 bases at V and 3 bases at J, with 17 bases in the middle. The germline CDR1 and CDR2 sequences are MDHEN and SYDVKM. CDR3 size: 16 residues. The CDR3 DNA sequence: TGTGCCAGCAGCCGAATACAGACAGCACCTAATGAAAAACTGTTTTTT. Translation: CASSRIQTAPNEKLFF.

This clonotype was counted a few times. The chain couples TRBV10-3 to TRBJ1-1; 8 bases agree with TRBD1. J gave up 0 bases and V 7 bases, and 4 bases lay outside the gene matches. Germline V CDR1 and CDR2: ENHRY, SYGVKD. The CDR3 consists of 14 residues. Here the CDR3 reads CAITRTGLNTEAFF. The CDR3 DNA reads TGTGCCATCACCAGGACAGGGCTGAACACTGAAGCTTTCTTT.

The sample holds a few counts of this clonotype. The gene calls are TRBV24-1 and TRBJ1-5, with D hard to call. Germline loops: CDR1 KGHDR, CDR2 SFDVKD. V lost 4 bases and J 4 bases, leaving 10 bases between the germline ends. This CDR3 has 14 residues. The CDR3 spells CATSDGSPNQPQHF. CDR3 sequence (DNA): TGTGCCACCAGTGACGGGTCCCCAAATCAGCCCCAGCATTTT.

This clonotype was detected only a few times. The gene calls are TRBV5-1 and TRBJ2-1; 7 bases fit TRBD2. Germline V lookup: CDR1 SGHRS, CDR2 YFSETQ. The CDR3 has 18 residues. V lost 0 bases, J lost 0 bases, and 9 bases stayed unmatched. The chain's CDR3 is CASSLGLAVMSSYNEQFF. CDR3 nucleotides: TGCGCCAGCAGCTTGGGCCTAGCGGTAATGAGCTCCTACAATGAGCAGTTCTTC.

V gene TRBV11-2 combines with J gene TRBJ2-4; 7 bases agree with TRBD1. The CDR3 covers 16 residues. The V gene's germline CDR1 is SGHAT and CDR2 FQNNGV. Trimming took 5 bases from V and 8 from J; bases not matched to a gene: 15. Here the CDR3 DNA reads TGTGCCAGCAGCCCCCTTCGAGGCAGGGGGTCTGACATTCAGTACTTC. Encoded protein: CASSPLRGRGSDIQYF. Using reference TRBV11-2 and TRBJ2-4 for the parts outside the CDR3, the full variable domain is EAGVAQSPRYKIIEKRQSVAFWCNPISGHATLYWYQQILGQGPKLLIQFQNNGVVDDSQLPKDRFSAERLKGVDSTLKIQPAKLEDSAVYLCASSPLRGRGSDIQYFGAGTRLSVL.

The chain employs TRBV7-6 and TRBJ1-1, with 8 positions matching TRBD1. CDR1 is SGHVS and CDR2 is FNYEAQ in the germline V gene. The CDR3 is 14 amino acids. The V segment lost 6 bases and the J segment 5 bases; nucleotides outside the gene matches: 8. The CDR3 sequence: CASRRQGAWTEAFF. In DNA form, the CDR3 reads TGTGCCAGCAGACGTCAGGGGGCTTGGACTGAAGCTTTCTTT. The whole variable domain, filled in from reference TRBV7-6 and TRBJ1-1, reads GAGVSQSPRYKVTKRGQDVALRCDPISGHVSLYWYRQALGQGPEFLTYFNYEAQQDKSGLPNDRFSAERPEGSISTLTIQRTEQRDSAMYRCASRRQGAWTEAFFGQGTRLTVV.

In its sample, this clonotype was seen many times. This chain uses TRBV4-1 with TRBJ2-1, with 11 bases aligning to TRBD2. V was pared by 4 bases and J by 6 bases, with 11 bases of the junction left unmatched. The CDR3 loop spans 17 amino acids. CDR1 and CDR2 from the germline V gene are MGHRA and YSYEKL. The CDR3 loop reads CASSRGGLAVLGNEQFF. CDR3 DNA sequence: TGCGCCAGCAGCCGGGGGGGACTAGCGGTATTAGGCAATGAGCAGTTCTTC.